This T cell receptor (beta chain) was retrieved from a study of technical replicates of blood from several donors. TCRdb keeps only in-frame clones here, not all; method: immunoSEQ multiplex PCR. The repertoire holds 9,500 to 15,000 clones, with approximately 79% as singletons. Germline V CDR1 and CDR2: WSHSY, SAAADI. There are 19 residues in the CDR3. Trimming removed 3 bases from V and 1 base from J; junction bases left unmatched: 12. The clonotype was recovered from a human donor in good health. The V call is TRBV10-2, the J call TRBJ2-1; 10 bases line up with TRBD1. The material sequenced was PBMCs. Here the CDR3 reads CASSEILAPGQGSYNEQFF. The CDR3 DNA is TGCGCCAGCAGTGAAATTCTGGCTCCGGGACAGGGGTCCTACAATGAGCAGTTCTTC.